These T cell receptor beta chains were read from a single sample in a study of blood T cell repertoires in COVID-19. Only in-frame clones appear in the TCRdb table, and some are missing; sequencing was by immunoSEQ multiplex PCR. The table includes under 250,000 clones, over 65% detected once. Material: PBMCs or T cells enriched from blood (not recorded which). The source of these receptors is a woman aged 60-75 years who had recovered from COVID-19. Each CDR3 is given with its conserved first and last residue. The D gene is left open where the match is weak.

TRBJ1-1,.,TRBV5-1,CASSPGEGRATEAFF
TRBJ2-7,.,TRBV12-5,CASGLSGADEQYF
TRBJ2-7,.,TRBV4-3,CASSQAYVRGEQYF
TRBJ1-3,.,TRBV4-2,CASSRPEKGNGNTIYF
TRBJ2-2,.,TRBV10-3,CAISVERAGELFF
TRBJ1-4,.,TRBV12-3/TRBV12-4,CASSLTPGEKLFF
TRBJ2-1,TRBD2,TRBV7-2,CASSFRSGDYNEQFF
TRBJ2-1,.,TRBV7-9,CASSLRGTRPVSSYNEQFF
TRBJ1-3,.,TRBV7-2,CASSLDSSGNTIYF
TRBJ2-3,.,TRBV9,CASSVVGTLSTDTQYF
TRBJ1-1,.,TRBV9,CASSVQGSNTEAFF
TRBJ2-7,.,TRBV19,CASKGQGDSYEQYF
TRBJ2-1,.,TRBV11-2,CASSLLRTAHRWYNEQFF
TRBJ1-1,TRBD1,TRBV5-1,CASSLGGTGHTEAFF
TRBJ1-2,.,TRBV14,CASSQVQTVGGYTF
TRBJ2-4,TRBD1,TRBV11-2,CASSIIRDRPIQYF
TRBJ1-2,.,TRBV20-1,CSGVHSLGYTF
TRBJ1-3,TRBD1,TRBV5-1,CASSLQGPGNTIYF
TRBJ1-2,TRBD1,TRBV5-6,CASSPIRQGAGGYTF
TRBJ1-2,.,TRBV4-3,CASSQDNGRGGYTF
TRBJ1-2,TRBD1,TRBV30,CASKGAGGDGYTF
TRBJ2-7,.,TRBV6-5,CASSYKNSGGYEQYF
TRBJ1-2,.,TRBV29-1,CSVEDSRGQLGGYTF
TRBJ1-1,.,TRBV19,CASSPRGRVMNTEAFF
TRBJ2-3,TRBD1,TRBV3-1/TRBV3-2,CASSLSDRATDTQYF
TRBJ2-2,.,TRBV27,CASSPWTFDTGELFF
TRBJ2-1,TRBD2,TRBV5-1,CASSGLAVPGGEQFF
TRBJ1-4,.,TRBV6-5,CASRTDGSVEKLFF
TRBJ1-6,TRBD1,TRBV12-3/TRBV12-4,CASSLDRSAPLHF
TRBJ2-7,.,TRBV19,CASSSRFPHGEQYF
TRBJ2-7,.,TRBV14,CASSQHSEQYF
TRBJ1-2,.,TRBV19,CASSMSSNYGYTF
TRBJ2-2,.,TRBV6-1,CASSGNGELFF
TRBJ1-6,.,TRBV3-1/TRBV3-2,CASSQATVSPLHF
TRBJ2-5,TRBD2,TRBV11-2,CASSLVVAGAQETQYF
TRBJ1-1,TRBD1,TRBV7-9,CASSVMGQGETTEAFF
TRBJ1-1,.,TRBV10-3,CAIVVIGEGKAFF
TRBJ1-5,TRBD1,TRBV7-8,CASTPRTGSGQPQHF
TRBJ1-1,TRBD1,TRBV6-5,CASSYVGQANTEAFF
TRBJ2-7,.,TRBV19,CASSPGAHEQYF
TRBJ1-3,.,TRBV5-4,CASSRGGRLTGNTIYF
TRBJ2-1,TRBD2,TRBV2,CATLKGLAEYYSYNEQFF
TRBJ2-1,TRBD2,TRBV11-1,CASSPGLAAFYNEQFF
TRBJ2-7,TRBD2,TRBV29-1,CSVRTSGGYYEQYF
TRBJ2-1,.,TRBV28,CASSLTRVNYNEQFF
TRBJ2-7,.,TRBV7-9,CASSHSFGQHYEQYF
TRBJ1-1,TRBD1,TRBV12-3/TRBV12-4,CASSSEGTGETFF
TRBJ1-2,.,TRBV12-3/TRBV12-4,CASRDTANYGYTF
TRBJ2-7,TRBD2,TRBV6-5,CASSYSAAGVSYEQYF
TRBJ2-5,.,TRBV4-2,CASSQERQSQETQYF
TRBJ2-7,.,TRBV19,CASSTRVAYEQYF
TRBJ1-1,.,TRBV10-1,CASSDNRASNTEAFF
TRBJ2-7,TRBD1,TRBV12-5,CASGYEGQGVREQYF
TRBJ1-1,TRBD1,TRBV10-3,CAISGEQGASEAFF
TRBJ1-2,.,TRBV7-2,CASSLVGGSDYGYTF
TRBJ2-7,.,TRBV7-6,CASSLMSGFENEQYF
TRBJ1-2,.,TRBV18,CASSPGGRNGRF